One and the same sample provided the 27 T cell receptor beta chains below, sequenced in a study of cytomegalovirus exposure and HLA in healthy donors. PCR amplification relied on 60 Vbeta primers (plus 13 Jbeta primers). TCRdb's table, derived via immunoSEQ multiplex PCR, lists solely in-frame clones and lacks some. Of around 140,000 clones listed, 75% were seen once; the top ten hold around 7%. The sample taken for sequencing was PBMCs. The receptors shown here come from a man aged 25 to 40 in good health and CMV-seronegative.

This clone occurred once. It may be a read error: a sequence one base away is much more abundant. For the CDR3, the DNA is TGTGCCAGCAGTCTTGACAGGGACACTGAAGCTTTCTTT. Its protein is CASSLDRDTEAFF. The V call is TRBV27, the J call TRBJ1-1; 7 positions match TRBD1. The V gene's germline CDR1 is MNHEY and CDR2 SMNVEV (reference sequence). The CDR3 spans 13 residues. J gave up 3 bases and V 5 bases, and 3 bases lay outside the gene matches.

The J gene is TRBJ1-4, the V gene TRBV6-6; a weak D match, TRBD1 (5 bases). V lost 6 bases and J 1 base, leaving 9 bases between the germline ends. From germline, CDR1 is MNHNY and CDR2 SVGAGI (reference sequence). The CDR3 consists of 14 residues. CDR3 nucleotide sequence: TGTGCCAGCAGCCCTACAGGAACTAATGAAAAACTGTTTTTT. Protein: CASSPTGTNEKLFF.

This sequence joins TRBV5-4 and TRBJ1-1, with a tentative D call TRBD1 (5 bases). The CDR3 contains 15 residues. The V end lost 0 bases, the J end lost 0 bases, and 9 bases lay between the germline ends. The germline CDR1 and CDR2 sequences are SGHNT and YYREEE (reference sequence). CDR3 sequence (DNA): TGTGCCAGCAGCTTGGGGACACCACTGAACACTGAAGCTTTCTTT. Translated, it gives CASSLGTPLNTEAFF. Drawing the rest from reference TRBV5-4 and TRBJ1-1, the complete variable domain is ETGVTQSPTHLIKTRGQQVTLRCSSQSGHNTVSWYQQALGQGPQFIFQYYREEENGRGNFPPRFSGLQFPNYSSELNVNALELDDSALYLCASSLGTPLNTEAFFGQGTRLTVV.

V gene TRBV25-1 combines with J gene TRBJ2-7, with TRBD1 as a possible D gene (6 bases). Trimming removed 3 bases at V and 1 base at J, with 10 bases between. The CDR3 is 14 residues long. Looked up from germline, CDR1 is MGHDK and CDR2 is SYGVNS. The CDR3 DNA is TGTGCCAGCAGTGAGGTAACAGGGTCCTACGAGCAGTACTTC. This sequence encodes CASSEVTGSYEQYF.

This chain joins TRBV18 and TRBJ2-3; 9 nucleotides line up with TRBD2. This CDR3 has 16 residues. Trimming cost V 3 bases and J 8 bases; bases outside gene matches: 12. Germline V gene sequence: CDR1 KGHSH, CDR2 LQKENI. CDR3 in DNA: TGTGCCAGCTCACCTCAGGGACTAGCAAAAGAGGGTACGCAGTATTTT. Translation: CASSPQGLAKEGTQYF.

The CDR3 DNA reads TGTGCCAGTAGTAGCCTAGCGGGATCCACAGATACGCAGTATTTT. It encodes CASSSLAGSTDTQYF. This sequence joins TRBV19 and TRBJ2-3; TRBD2 aligns across 9 bases. Germline V gives CDR1 LNHDA, CDR2 SQIVND (reference sequence). J lost 2 bases, V lost 4 bases, and 4 bases had no gene match. The CDR3 runs to 15 residues.

DNA of the CDR3: TGTGCCAGCAGGGCCGGACAGGGATTTTTTGAAGCTTTCTTT. Its protein is CASRAGQGFFEAFF. J is TRBJ1-1 and V is TRBV6-5, with TRBD1 identical over 8 bases. Trimming at V came to 6 bases and at J to 7 bases, leaving 10 bases not matched to a gene. The CDR3 totals 14 residues. Germline CDR1 and CDR2: MNHEY and SVGAGI.

This chain connects TRBV28 to TRBJ1-6; the D is unclear. Germline V gene sequence: CDR1 MDHEN, CDR2 SYDVKM. V gave up 8 bases and J gave up 3 bases, with 14 bases separating them. This CDR3 spans 15 amino acids. The CDR3 reads CASHSREDYNSPLHF. The CDR3 bases are TGTGCCAGCCATTCCCGAGAGGACTATAATTCACCCCTCCACTTT. The whole variable domain, filled in from reference TRBV28 and TRBJ1-6, reads DVKVTQSSRYLVKRTGEKVFLECVQDMDHENMFWYRQDPGLGLRLIYFSYDVKMKEKGDIPEGYSVSREKKERFSLILESASTNQTSMYLCASHSREDYNSPLHFGNGTRLTVT.

The chain joins TRBV30 to TRBJ2-4; the D is unclear. The CDR3 extends over 14 amino acids. Germline lookup yields CDR1 GTSNPN and CDR2 SVGIG (reference sequence). Trimming pared 3 bases from V and 0 bases from J, leaving 9 bases between. The CDR3 spells CAWSPPLAKNIQYF. The DNA for the CDR3 is TGTGCCTGGAGCCCCCCTCTAGCCAAAAACATTCAGTACTTC.

This clone was detected only a few times. J is TRBJ2-3 and V is TRBV5-8; 8 bases are a match to TRBD2. V lost 1 base to trimming and J lost 4 bases; unmatched junction nucleotides: 2. The V gene's germline CDR1 is SGHTS and CDR2 YDEGEE. The CDR3 sequence is 14 residues long. CDR3 in amino acids: CASSLRGGSDTQYF. CDR3 DNA sequence: TGTGCCAGCAGCTTGCGGGGGGGATCAGATACGCAGTATTTT.

This rearrangement joins TRBV5-8 to TRBJ1-2; D is perhaps TRBD1 (6 bases). V lost 1 base and J 5 bases, leaving 12 bases between the germline ends. Germline lookup yields CDR1 SGHTS and CDR2 YDEGEE. The CDR3 runs to 14 residues. CDR3: CASSLTGKGYGYTF. CDR3 in DNA: TGTGCCAGCAGCTTGACAGGGAAAGGGTATGGCTACACCTTC.

The chain combines TRBV4-2 with TRBJ1-1, with 9 bases that match TRBD1. Per germline, CDR1 LGHNA and CDR2 YNFKEQ. This CDR3 has 15 amino acids. Trimming at V came to 1 base and at J to 11 bases, leaving 11 bases not matched to a gene. DNA for the CDR3: TGTGCCAGCAGCCAAGTGCAACAGGGGGCGCTTGAGGCTTTCTTT. Amino acids: CASSQVQQGALEAFF.

The chain joins TRBV7-9 to TRBJ2-3; 10 bases map to TRBD2. J was trimmed by 6 bases and V by 5 bases; bases with no gene match: 8. This CDR3 is 15 amino acids long. The germline CDR1 and CDR2 sequences are SEHNR and FQNEAQ (reference sequence). CDR3 nucleotides: TGTGCCAGCAGCCGAGAAGCGGGAGGGGGGGATACGCAGTATTTT. Translated: CASSREAGGGDTQYF.

This clone was seen a handful of times. This chain links TRBV11-3 with TRBJ2-1, with a tentative D call TRBD2 (6 bases). The CDR3 runs 13 residues. V was clipped by 0 bases and J by 10 bases, with 10 bases between them. Looked up from germline, CDR1 is SGHNT and CDR2 is YENEEA. The DNA of the CDR3 is TGTGCCAGCAGCTTAGAGGCGGGGAGAGAGCAGTTCTTC. It yields the protein CASSLEAGREQFF.

This rearrangement joins TRBV28 to TRBJ1-3; TRBD1 matches 9 bases. The CDR3 has 15 amino acids. Trimming cost V 5 bases and J 7 bases; bases outside gene matches: 9. Germline V gene lookup returns CDR1 MDHEN and CDR2 SYDVKM. As DNA, the CDR3 is TGTGCCAGCAGTCCCCCGGGACAGGGAAGTAACACCATATATTTT. It is translated as CASSPPGQGSNTIYF.

The chain is built from TRBV7-6 and TRBJ1-1, with D hard to call. This CDR3 is built from 15 residues. Between the trimmed V and J ends, which lost 0 bases and 1 base, there was a span of 9 bases. CDR1 is SGHVS, CDR2 FNYEAQ, per germline. The CDR3 reads CASSLAVTWNTEAFF. The CDR3 DNA is TGTGCCAGCAGCTTAGCGGTCACATGGAACACTGAAGCTTTCTTT.

This chain connects TRBV6-4 to TRBJ1-2, with D hard to call. Trimming stripped 0 bases from V and 3 bases from J, with 8 bases between. The germline gives CDR1 MRHNA, CDR2 SNTAGT. This CDR3 has 14 amino acids. CDR3 residues: CASSDSGQDYGYTF. In DNA form, the CDR3 reads TGTGCCAGCAGTGACTCCGGCCAGGACTATGGCTACACCTTC.

This chain links TRBV7-9 with TRBJ2-5, with 10 bases lining up with TRBD1. The V and J ends lost 5 bases and 5 bases, in that order; junction bases with no gene match: 11. Per germline, CDR1 SEHNR and CDR2 FQNEAQ (reference sequence). The CDR3 runs to 16 residues. CDR3 sequence reads: CASSPRTGGVGETQYF. CDR3 bases: TGTGCCAGCAGCCCCCGGACAGGGGGGGTAGGGGAGACCCAGTACTTC.

V usage is TRBV14 and J usage is TRBJ1-3; 8 bases agree with TRBD1. J gave up 15 bases and V 1 base, and 8 bases lay outside the gene matches. This CDR3 spans 13 amino acids. Germline-derived CDR1 and CDR2 are SGHDN and FVKESK. CDR3 coding DNA: TGTGCCAGCAGCCAAGCTTTTGGGACAGGCCCATATTTT. It translates to CASSQAFGTGPYF.

The chain employs TRBV28 and TRBJ1-2; no reliable D call. The ends were cut back, 7 bases at V and 8 bases at J, with 20 bases in the middle. This CDR3 has 14 amino acids. Germline CDR1 reads MDHEN; CDR2 reads SYDVKM. This CDR3 is CASTFPSRGAGYTF. Written as DNA, the CDR3 is TGTGCCAGCACCTTCCCTTCCCGGGGAGCGGGCTACACCTTC.

The chain carries TRBV19 and TRBJ2-3, with 7 positions matching TRBD2. The CDR3 totals 14 residues. The junction had 4 bases not matched to a gene; V was cut back by 1 base and J by 6 bases. Per germline, CDR1 LNHDA and CDR2 SQIVND (reference sequence). CDR3 amino acids: CASSIVLAEDTQYF. Written as DNA, the CDR3 is TGTGCCAGTAGTATAGTCCTAGCGGAGGATACGCAGTATTTT.

V and J are TRBV7-2 and TRBJ1-3, with 9 bases aligning to TRBD1. The CDR3 loop spans 16 amino acids. Germline assignment: CDR1 SGHTA and CDR2 FQGNSA. Trimming cost V 2 bases and J 3 bases; bases outside gene matches: 5. This chain's CDR3 is CASSLTQGALGNTIYF. The CDR3 nucleotides are TGTGCCAGCAGCTTAACACAGGGGGCGCTTGGAAACACCATATATTTT. The entire variable domain, with the rest obtained from reference TRBV7-2 and TRBJ1-3, is as follows: GAGVSQSPSNKVTEKGKDVELRCDPISGHTALYWYRQSLGQGLEFLIYFQGNSAPDKSGLPSDRFSAERTGGSVSTLTIQRTQQEDSAVYLCASSLTQGALGNTIYFGEGSWLTVV.

The V gene is TRBV6-6, the J gene TRBJ2-1; 13 bases agree with TRBD2. The V gene's germline CDR1 is MNHNY and CDR2 SVGAGI (reference sequence). CDR3 length equals 14 residues. The V gene end was trimmed by 10 bases and the J gene end by 9 bases; junction bases not matched to a gene: 9. The CDR3: CATVLAGGLREQFF. The CDR3 DNA follows: TGTGCCACCGTACTAGCGGGGGGGCTCCGTGAGCAGTTCTTC.

The chain couples TRBV10-3 to TRBJ2-1; D might be TRBD2 (6 bases). The CDR3 spans 16 residues. Trimming stripped 4 bases from V and 6 bases from J, with 19 bases between. Germline loops: CDR1 ENHRY, CDR2 SYGVKD. The CDR3 is CAISGPLTGVGNEQFF. The CDR3 nucleotides are TGTGCCATCAGTGGACCCCTAACGGGAGTAGGCAATGAGCAGTTCTTC.

The rearrangement uses TRBV5-4 and TRBJ2-5; 15 bases line up with TRBD2. V shed 4 bases and J 2 bases; nucleotides not matched to a gene: 3. CDR3 length: 16 residues. The germline V gene encodes CDR1 SGHNT and CDR2 YYREEE (reference sequence). CDR3 bases: TGTGCCAGCAGCCTAGGACTAGCGGGGGGGCAAGAGACCCAGTACTTC. It specifies CASSLGLAGGQETQYF.

V and J are TRBV6-4 and TRBJ1-1; TRBD1 agrees at 10 bases. The V gene's germline CDR1 is MRHNA and CDR2 SNTAGT. With 6 bases clipped from V and 4 bases from J, the junction kept 5 bases outside the gene matches. This CDR3 is built from 14 residues. CDR3: CASRRDRGSTEAFF. CDR3 DNA sequence: TGTGCCAGCAGGAGGGACAGGGGATCCACTGAAGCTTTCTTT.

This sequence joins TRBV7-2 and TRBJ1-2; no clear D gene. CDR1 SGHTA and CDR2 FQGNSA come from the germline V gene. This CDR3 is 15 amino acids long. The germline V and J ends were trimmed by 5 bases and 6 bases, with 19 bases remaining between them. The CDR3 loop is CASSPFLEGADGYTF. CDR3 DNA: TGTGCCAGCAGCCCTTTCTTAGAGGGCGCAGATGGCTACACCTTC.